The rows below give T cell receptor beta chains drawn from one sample of a study of T cell changes during pregnancy in multiple sclerosis. Profiling relied on immunoSEQ multiplex PCR, and the TCRdb table lists in-frame clones only, not all of them. The sample carries 95,000 to 100,000 clones, approximately 91% recorded once. The sequencing used peripheral blood, collected in the second trimester of pregnancy. The receptors here all came from a female donor with multiple sclerosis, enrolled in a pregnancy study. Each CDR3 is given with its conserved first and last residue. Fields, in order: D gene, J gene, clone size, V gene, CDR3 length, CDR3 protein, CDR3 DNA. The D gene is left open where the match is weak. Where a row states a size, it is once, few, many or the class of an expanded clone; other rows omit it.

>TRBD1|TRBJ2-7|NA|TRBV18|14
CASSRDRGSYEQYF
TGTGCCAGCTCCCGAGACAGGGGTTCCTACGAGCAGTACTTC
>TRBD1|TRBJ2-1|NA|TRBV27|15
CASSPTGQGVYEQFF
TGTGCCAGCAGCCCTACAGGGCAGGGGGTCTATGAGCAGTTCTTC
>NA|TRBJ1-3|NA|TRBV15|16
CATRGKGSDSGNTIYF
TGTGCCACGAGAGGGAAGGGATCCGACTCTGGAAACACCATATATTTT
>TRBD1|TRBJ1-1|NA|TRBV7-6|17
CASSLPRDRGGNTEAFF
TGTGCCAGCAGCTTACCTAGAGACAGGGGGGGGAACACTGAAGCTTTCTTT
>NA|TRBJ2-5|NA|TRBV7-9|15
CASLRVGGAQETQYF
TGTGCCAGTCTGCGGGTGGGCGGGGCCCAAGAGACCCAGTACTTC
>TRBD1|TRBJ1-5|once|TRBV2|16
CASRLQGTGGNQPQHF
TGTGCCAGCAGACTCCAGGGGACAGGCGGCAATCAGCCCCAGCATTTT
>NA|TRBJ2-7|NA|TRBV11-2|15
CASSLRTDSSYEQYF
TGTGCCAGCAGCTTAAGGACAGATAGCTCCTACGAGCAGTACTTC
>TRBD1|TRBJ2-1|NA|TRBV27|13
CASRRTGYNEQFF
TGTGCCAGCAGGCGGACAGGGTACAATGAGCAGTTCTTC
>TRBD2|TRBJ2-7|NA|TRBV7-9|14
CASSSPGTSDEQYF
TGTGCCAGCAGCTCACCCGGGACTAGCGACGAGCAGTACTTC
>TRBD1|TRBJ2-5|NA|TRBV27|14
CASSYLRTGETQYF
TGTGCCAGCAGTTACCTCCGGACAGGAGAGACCCAGTACTTC
>NA|TRBJ1-1|NA|TRBV5-1|13
CASSFDSSTEAFF
TGCGCCAGCAGCTTCGACAGTAGCACTGAAGCTTTCTTT
>NA|TRBJ2-7|NA|TRBV4-1|15
CASSGGWASLSEQYF
TGCGCCAGCAGCGGAGGGTGGGCCTCCCTCTCCGAGCAGTACTTC
>NA|TRBJ1-2|NA|TRBV5-1|14
CASSLDEQNYGYTF
TGCGCCAGCAGCTTGGATGAACAGAACTATGGCTACACCTTC
>NA|TRBJ1-1|NA|TRBV6-1|14
CASSEFGVNTEAFF
TGTGCCAGCAGTGAGTTTGGAGTGAACACTGAAGCTTTCTTT
>NA|TRBJ1-1|NA|TRBV28|10
CASGLIEAFF
TGTGCCAGCGGACTAATTGAAGCTTTCTTT
>NA|TRBJ2-2|NA|TRBV12-5|12
CASGFATGELFF
TGTGCTAGTGGTTTTGCGACCGGGGAGCTGTTTTTT
>TRBD1|TRBJ2-7|once|TRBV5-1|15
CASSFSGTGAYEQYF
TGCGCCAGCAGCTTCAGTGGGACAGGGGCCTACGAGCAGTACTTC
>TRBD2|TRBJ2-3|few|TRBV6-5|16
CASSYSRSGPTDTQYF
TGTGCCAGCAGTTACTCACGTAGCGGGCCCACAGATACGCAGTATTTT
>TRBD1|TRBJ2-5|NA|TRBV5-6|14
CASNDRGPGETQYF
TGTGCCAGCAACGACAGGGGGCCAGGAGAGACCCAGTACTTC
>TRBD1|TRBJ2-3|NA|TRBV19|14
CASSISGGTDTQYF
TGTGCCAGTAGTATTTCAGGGGGAACAGATACGCAGTATTTT
>TRBD1|TRBJ2-4|NA|TRBV5-1|15
CASSQSTGTKNIQYF
TGCGCCAGCAGCCAATCGACAGGGACCAAAAACATTCAGTACTTC
>NA|TRBJ2-5|NA|TRBV7-2|13
CASSLVPEETQYF
TGTGCCAGCAGCTTAGTCCCTGAGGAGACCCAGTACTTC
>NA|TRBJ2-1|NA|TRBV4-3|16
CASSQDLTGSYNEQFF
TGCGCCAGCAGCCAAGATTTAACAGGGTCCTACAATGAGCAGTTCTTC
>NA|TRBJ2-2|NA|TRBV29-1|12
CSVGGFPGELFF
TGCAGCGTTGGAGGGTTCCCCGGGGAGCTGTTTTTT
>NA|TRBJ2-2|NA|TRBV9|14
CASSGVANTGELFF
TGTGCCAGCAGCGGTGTAGCGAACACCGGGGAGCTGTTTTTT
>TRBD2|TRBJ2-7|NA|TRBV30|15
CAWSPWTSGIYEQYF
TGTGCCTGGAGTCCTTGGACTAGCGGGATTTACGAGCAGTACTTC
>NA|TRBJ2-3|NA|TRBV23-1|15
CASSHFPPGTDTQYF
TGCGCCAGCAGTCATTTTCCCCCGGGGACAGATACGCAGTATTTT
>NA|TRBJ2-2|NA|TRBV28|14
CASSILTGPGELFF
TGTGCCAGCAGTATACTAACAGGGCCCGGGGAGCTGTTTTTT
>NA|TRBJ2-3|NA|TRBV7-2|15
CASSPLGLTGDTQYF
TGTGCCAGCAGCCCACTGGGTCTCACGGGAGATACGCAGTATTTT
>NA|TRBJ2-1|NA|TRBV9|16
CASSVEAGHLYNEQFF
TGTGCCAGCAGCGTAGAGGCAGGCCATCTTTACAATGAGCAGTTCTTC
>NA|TRBJ1-2|once|TRBV7-8|14
CASSLAGGVYGYTF
TGTGCCAGCAGCTTAGCTGGGGGGGTCTATGGCTACACCTTC
>NA|TRBJ1-2|NA|TRBV9|13
CASSVGGGYGYTF
TGTGCCAGCAGCGTAGGGGGAGGCTATGGCTACACCTTC
>NA|TRBJ1-1|NA|TRBV29-1|13
CSVEYKLNTEAFF
TGCAGCGTTGAGTATAAATTGAACACTGAAGCTTTCTTT
>NA|TRBJ2-2|NA|TRBV27|14
CASSFTSLTGELFF
TGTGCCAGCAGTTTTACTAGCCTCACCGGGGAGCTGTTTTTT
>NA|TRBJ2-6|NA|TRBV19|15
CASSYDRSGANVLTF
TGTGCCAGTTCTTACGACAGGTCTGGGGCCAACGTCCTGACTTTC
>TRBD1|TRBJ2-2|NA|TRBV29-1|15
CSAVTGGVGTGELFF
TGCAGCGCCGTTACAGGGGGAGTTGGCACCGGGGAGCTGTTTTTT
>TRBD1|TRBJ1-1|NA|TRBV14|14
CASSPQGWVTEAFF
TGTGCCAGCAGCCCACAGGGGTGGGTCACTGAAGCTTTCTTT
>TRBD1|TRBJ1-2|once|TRBV18|17
CASSPPGQGSWGYGYTF
TGTGCCAGCTCACCACCGGGACAGGGGTCTTGGGGCTATGGCTACACCTTC
>NA|TRBJ2-7|NA|TRBV5-1|12
CASSEQGNEQYF
TGCGCCAGCAGCGAACAGGGCAACGAGCAGTACTTC
>NA|TRBJ1-2|NA|TRBV5-1|15
CASSDWGRDIYGYTF
TGCGCCAGCAGCGATTGGGGACGGGACATCTATGGCTACACCTTC
>TRBD1|TRBJ1-1|NA|TRBV19|14
CAVTQGADGTEAFF
TGTGCCGTTACCCAGGGGGCCGACGGCACTGAAGCTTTCTTT
>NA|TRBJ2-7|NA|TRBV6-5|14
CASSTTDSPYGQYF
TGTGCCAGCAGTACTACTGACAGCCCCTACGGGCAGTACTTC
>TRBD1|TRBJ2-3|NA|TRBV29-1|16
CSDLQDGQGRTDTQYF
TGCAGCGACCTCCAAGATGGACAGGGTCGCACAGATACGCAGTATTTT
>NA|TRBJ1-6|NA|TRBV30|14
CAWKLQAPNSPLHF
TGTGCCTGGAAGCTACAGGCCCCAAATTCACCCCTCCACTTT
>TRBD2|TRBJ2-7|NA|TRBV5-1|14
CASSSLAGGGEQYF
TGCGCCAGCAGCTCGCTAGCGGGGGGAGGCGAGCAGTACTTC
>TRBD1|TRBJ2-7|NA|TRBV28|14
CASSFGTGAYEQYF
TGTGCCAGCAGTTTCGGGACAGGGGCCTACGAGCAGTACTTC
>NA|TRBJ2-7|NA|TRBV5-3|14
CARSLNQGPHEQYF
TGTGCCAGAAGCTTGAACCAGGGTCCCCACGAGCAGTACTTC
>NA|TRBJ2-2|NA|TRBV28|13
CASRRQSLGELFF
TGTGCCAGCAGGCGACAGAGTCTTGGGGAGCTGTTTTTT
>NA|TRBJ2-5|NA|TRBV15|20
CATSRDSAFGRVVPQETQYF
TGTGCCACCAGCAGAGATTCAGCCTTCGGCAGGGTGGTGCCCCAAGAGACCCAGTACTTC
>NA|TRBJ2-5|NA|TRBV27|14
CASSPMDKQETQYF
TGTGCCAGCAGTCCGATGGACAAACAAGAGACCCAGTACTTC
>NA|TRBJ2-7|NA|TRBV7-6|18
CASSLDSPSAAGSYEQYF
TGTGCCAGCAGCTTAGACTCACCGTCGGCAGCAGGCTCCTACGAGCAGTACTTC
>NA|TRBJ2-2|NA|TRBV7-6|19
CASSSHGDFKLRAGGELFF
TGTGCCAGCAGCTCACATGGGGACTTCAAACTACGAGCAGGGGGGGAGCTGTTTTTT
>TRBD2|TRBJ2-3|NA|TRBV29-1|14
CSVEGRGSADTQYF
TGCAGCGTTGAGGGGAGGGGTTCCGCAGATACGCAGTATTTT